The 22 T cell receptor beta chains below were found in one sample sequenced in a study of T cells after yellow fever vaccination. TCRdb reprocessed the 5' RACE reads via MiXCR and lists one record per CDR3 protein. This table has some 420,000 distinct CDR3 sequences, roughly a sixth appearing once. The sequences come from PBMCs, collected before the yellow fever booster vaccination. Receptor source: a man younger than 30 who received the YFV17D yellow fever vaccine.

This clonotype has just a few counts. The chain is built from TRBV12-3 or TRBV12-4 and TRBJ2-1, with D perhaps matching TRBD1 (6 bases). The CDR3 spans 15 residues. Deletions cut 6 bases from V and 5 bases from J, with 17 bases between. The CDR3 is CASSTGQLLDNEQFF. DNA for the CDR3: TGTGCCAGCAGCACCGGACAGCTCTTGGACAATGAGCAGTTCTTC.

This clonotype was detected a few times. The CDR3 sequence: CASSPVGSGRPGVTGELFF. The CDR3 nucleotides read TGTGCCAGCAGTCCTGTGGGTAGCGGGCGACCCGGAGTCACCGGGGAGCTGTTTTTT. The chain combines TRBV6-5 with TRBJ2-2, with 7 bases aligning to TRBD2. This CDR3 contains 19 residues. V gave up 5 bases and J gave up 4 bases; unmatched junction bases: 19. CDR1 is MNHEY, CDR2 SVGAGI, per germline.

The J gene is TRBJ2-3, the V gene TRBV6-1; D not resolved. Germline-derived CDR1 and CDR2 are MNHNS and SASEGT. The CDR3 is 13 residues long. The V end lost 7 bases, the J end lost 2 bases, and 10 bases lay between the germline ends. The CDR3 sequence is CASTLAATDTQYF. CDR3 coding DNA: TGTGCCAGCACCCTCGCGGCCACAGATACGCAGTATTTT.

This chain connects TRBV4-1 to TRBJ2-7; a weak D match, TRBD2 (5 bases). Trimming shortened V by 4 bases and J by 1 base, and 11 bases separated the two germline ends. Germline V gene sequence: CDR1 MGHRA, CDR2 YSYEKL. The length of the CDR3 is 14 residues. CDR3 DNA: TGCGCCAGCAGCCCAGGACTCGCTTCCTACGAGCAGTACTTC. Protein: CASSPGLASYEQYF.

A word on this clonotype: At one of its ends the junction is not consistent with the germline gene, which may arise from a read error. V and J are TRBV6-6 and TRBJ1-1; 9 bases map to TRBD1. The CDR3 spans 12 residues. Germline loops: CDR1 MNHNY, CDR2 SVGAGI (reference sequence). CDR3 nucleotide sequence: TGTGCCAGCAACCTACAGGGGGCTGAGGCTTTCTTT. It encodes CASNLQGAEAFF.

This chain uses TRBV28 with TRBJ1-2; 9 bases agree with TRBD1. The CDR3 is made up of 17 amino acids. Germline CDR1 and CDR2: MDHEN and SYDVKM. After removal of 6 bases from V and 0 bases from J, the junction contained 11 bases not matched to a gene. DNA of the CDR3: TGTGCCAGCAGGTCCGGGACAGGGACTCTAGCTAACTATGGCTACACCTTC. As protein: CASRSGTGTLANYGYTF.

V is TRBV12-3 or TRBV12-4 and J is TRBJ2-1; D possibly uses TRBD1 or TRBD2 (7 bases each). The CDR3 sequence is 15 residues long. V lost 6 bases to trimming and J lost 5 bases, with 17 bases between them. The CDR3 DNA follows: TGTGCCAGCAGCTTGCGACAGGGACTACACAATGAGCAGTTCTTC. Amino acid sequence: CASSLRQGLHNEQFF.

This chain connects TRBV4-3 to TRBJ2-1; D might be TRBD2 (6 bases). Deletions cut 3 bases from V and 4 bases from J, with 16 bases between. The CDR3 is 16 residues long. Germline assignment: CDR1 LGHNA and CDR2 YSLEER. As DNA, the CDR3 is TGCGCCAGCAGCCACGCCACTAGCCTGGGGTACAATGAGCAGTTCTTC. Its protein is CASSHATSLGYNEQFF.

A few counts support this clonotype. V and J are TRBV7-7 and TRBJ2-1; D is perhaps TRBD2 (6 bases). The CDR3 loop spans 14 amino acids. The germline CDR1 and CDR2 sequences are SSHAT and FNYEAQ (reference sequence). V shed 0 bases and J shed 8 bases, with 11 bases lying between them. Here the CDR3 DNA reads TGTGCCAGCAGCTTAGCTTCCAGGGAGGATGAGCAGTTCTTC. Protein product: CASSLASREDEQFF.

CDR3 residues: CASSRTGRNTEAFF. CDR3 sequence (DNA): TGTGCCAGCAGCCGGACAGGGCGGAACACTGAAGCTTTCTTT. V is TRBV6-5 and J is TRBJ1-1, with 8 bases lining up with TRBD1. V lost 6 bases, J lost 1 base, and 4 bases stayed unmatched. The CDR3 runs to 14 residues. From germline, CDR1 is MNHEY and CDR2 SVGAGI.

This clonotype showed up just a few times. This sequence joins TRBV6-5 and TRBJ1-2; D remains unclear. The CDR3 contains 15 residues. The V and J ends lost 0 bases and 4 bases respectively, with 12 bases between them. The germline V gene has CDR1 MNHEY and CDR2 SVGAGI. The CDR3 DNA reads TGTGCCAGCAGTTACTCCTTAGGGTCTGGCTATGGCTACACCTTC. Encoded protein: CASSYSLGSGYGYTF.

In nucleotides, the CDR3 is TGTGCCAGCAGCTACATCCTTGGGGAGACCCAGTACTTC. This codes for CASSYILGETQYF. V gene TRBV7-3 combines with J gene TRBJ2-5, with D uncertain. The CDR3 consists of 13 residues. Trimming took off 4 bases at V and 5 bases at J, with 11 bases between the two ends. Germline V gene lookup returns CDR1 SGHTA and CDR2 FQGTGA.

This clonotype has a handful of counts. The gene calls are TRBV6-5 and TRBJ2-3; D may be TRBD1 (6 bases). V was cut by 7 bases and J by 6 bases, with 8 bases left in between. Germline CDR1 is MNHEY and CDR2 is SVGAGI. The CDR3 sequence is 11 residues long. For the CDR3, the DNA is TGTGCCAGCATCACAGGGGATACGCAGTATTTT. Translation: CASITGDTQYF.

V and J are TRBV20-1 and TRBJ2-7, with D perhaps TRBD2 (5 bases). V shed 3 bases and J shed 2 bases, with 8 bases lying between them. CDR3 size: 12 residues. Germline CDR1 and CDR2: DFQATT and SNEGSKA (reference sequence). CDR3 nucleotides: TGCAGTGCTAGCCGGGAAGCCTACGAGCAGTACTTC. It encodes CSASREAYEQYF.

V is TRBV20-1 and J is TRBJ2-1; D gene ambiguous. The germline CDR1 and CDR2 sequences are DFQATT and SNEGSKA (reference sequence). There are 15 residues in the CDR3. V lost 0 bases, J lost 0 bases, and 9 bases lay in between. The CDR3 DNA reads as TGCAGTGCTAGAGAAACAGTCTTCTCCTACAATGAGCAGTTCTTC. It encodes CSARETVFSYNEQFF.

This rearrangement joins TRBV30 to TRBJ1-2; 9 bases match TRBD1. V dropped 2 bases and J dropped 7; count of bases not matched to a gene: 11. This CDR3 spans 15 amino acids. Per germline, CDR1 GTSNPN and CDR2 SVGIG (reference sequence). CDR3 residues: CAWSQHGQGLVGYTF. The CDR3 DNA sequence: TGTGCCTGGAGTCAACACGGACAGGGGCTTGTTGGCTACACCTTC.

This clonotype showed up just a few times. This chain joins TRBV5-1 and TRBJ2-1; TRBD2 agrees at 13 bases. Germline V CDR1 and CDR2: SGHRS, YFSETQ. The V segment lost 4 bases and the J segment 8 bases; nucleotides outside the gene matches: 9. The CDR3 contains 16 residues. Here the CDR3 DNA reads TGCGCCAGCAGCCCGCTGACTAGCGGGGGGCAGGATGAGCAGTTCTTC. Translated, it gives CASSPLTSGGQDEQFF.

The chain is built from TRBV5-1 and TRBJ1-1, with 9 bases lining up with TRBD1. V gave up 8 bases and J gave up 0 bases; unmatched junction bases: 2. This CDR3 region has 13 residues. Germline CDR1 reads SGHRS; CDR2 reads YFSETQ. The CDR3 DNA reads as TGCGCCAGTGGGGACAGGGTGAACACTGAAGCTTTCTTT. As protein: CASGDRVNTEAFF.

This clonotype was seen a few times. The genes are TRBV7-8 and TRBJ2-7; D is possibly TRBD2 (6 bases). The CDR3 is 14 residues long. Germline V gene lookup returns CDR1 SGHVS and CDR2 FQNEAQ. Trimming removed 1 base from V and 7 bases from J, with 14 bases in between. The CDR3 reads CASSLVAGTGEQYV. The CDR3 DNA sequence: TGTGCCAGCAGCTTAGTCGCGGGGACGGGAGAGCAGTACGTC.

The chain recombines TRBV7-2 with TRBJ1-5, with 7 positions matching TRBD1. CDR3 size: 15 residues. CDR1 and CDR2 (germline): SGHTA, FQGNSA. With 5 bases clipped from V and 0 bases from J, the junction kept 4 bases outside the gene matches. The CDR3 nucleotides are TGTGCCAGCAGCATGACAGGGAATAGCAATCAGCCCCAGCATTTT. Translated, it gives CASSMTGNSNQPQHF.

The genes are TRBV29-1 and TRBJ1-1; weak D call: TRBD1 (5 bases). Germline assignment: CDR1 SQVTM and CDR2 ANQGSEA. The ends were cut back, 7 bases at V and 0 bases at J, with 12 bases in the middle. The length of the CDR3 is 13 residues. The chain's CDR3 is CSGNRNMNTEAFF. The CDR3 DNA sequence: TGCAGCGGAAACAGGAACATGAACACTGAAGCTTTCTTT.

This sequence joins TRBV20-1 and TRBJ2-3; TRBD2 is a possible D gene (6 bases). Germline V gives CDR1 DFQATT, CDR2 SNEGSKA (reference sequence). This CDR3 has 14 residues. Trimming took off 6 bases at V and 1 base at J, with 14 bases between the two ends. CDR3 DNA sequence: TGCAGTGCAGGGACTTTCACGGGCACAGATACGCAGTATTTT. It is translated as CSAGTFTGTDTQYF.